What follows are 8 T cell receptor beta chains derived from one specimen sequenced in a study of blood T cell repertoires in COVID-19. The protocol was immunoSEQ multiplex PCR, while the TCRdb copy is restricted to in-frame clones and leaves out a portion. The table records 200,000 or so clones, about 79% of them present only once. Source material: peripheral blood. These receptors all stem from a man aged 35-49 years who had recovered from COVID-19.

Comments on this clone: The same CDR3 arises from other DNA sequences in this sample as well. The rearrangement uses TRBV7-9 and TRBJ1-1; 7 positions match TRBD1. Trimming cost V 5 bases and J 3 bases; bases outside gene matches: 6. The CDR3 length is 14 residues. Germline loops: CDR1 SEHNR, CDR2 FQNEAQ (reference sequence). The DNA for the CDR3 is TGTGCCAGCAGCCTCCGACAGGGTGACACTGAAGCTTTCTTT. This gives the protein CASSLRQGDTEAFF.

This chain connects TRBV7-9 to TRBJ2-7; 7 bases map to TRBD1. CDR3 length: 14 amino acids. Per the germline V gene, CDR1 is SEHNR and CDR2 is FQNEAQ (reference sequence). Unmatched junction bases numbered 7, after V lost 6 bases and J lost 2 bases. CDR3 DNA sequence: TGTGCCAGCAGTCACCGGGACAGCCCCTACGAGCAGTACTTC. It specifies CASSHRDSPYEQYF. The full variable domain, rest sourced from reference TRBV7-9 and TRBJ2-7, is DTGVSQNPRHKITKRGQNVTFRCDPISEHNRLYWYRQTLGQGPEFLTYFQNEAQLEKSRLLSDRFSAERPKGSFSTLEIQRTEQGDSAMYLCASSHRDSPYEQYFGPGTRLTVT.

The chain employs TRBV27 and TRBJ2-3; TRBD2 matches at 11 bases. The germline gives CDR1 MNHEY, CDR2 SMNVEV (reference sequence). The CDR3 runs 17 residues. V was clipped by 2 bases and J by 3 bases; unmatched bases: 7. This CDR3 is CASSLLTRLAGTDTQYF. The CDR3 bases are TGTGCCAGCAGTTTACTGACTCGACTAGCGGGAACAGATACGCAGTATTTT.

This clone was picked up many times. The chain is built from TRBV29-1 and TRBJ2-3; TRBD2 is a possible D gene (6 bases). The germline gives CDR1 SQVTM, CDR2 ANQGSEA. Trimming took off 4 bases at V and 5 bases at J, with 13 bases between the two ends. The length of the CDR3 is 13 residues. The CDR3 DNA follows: TGCAGCGTTGGCTCGGGAGAGCAAGATACGCAGTATTTT. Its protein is CSVGSGEQDTQYF.

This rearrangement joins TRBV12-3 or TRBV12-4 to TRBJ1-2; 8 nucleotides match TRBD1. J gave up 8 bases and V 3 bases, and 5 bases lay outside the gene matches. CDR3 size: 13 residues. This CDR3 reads CASSLDRVGGYTF. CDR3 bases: TGTGCCAGCAGTTTGGACAGGGTGGGAGGCTACACCTTC.

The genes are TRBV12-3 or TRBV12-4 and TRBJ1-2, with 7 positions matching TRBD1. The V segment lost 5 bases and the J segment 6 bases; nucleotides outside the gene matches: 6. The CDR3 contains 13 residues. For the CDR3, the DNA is TGTGCCAGCAGTATAACGACAGGGAATGGCTACACCTTC. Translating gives CASSITTGNGYTF.

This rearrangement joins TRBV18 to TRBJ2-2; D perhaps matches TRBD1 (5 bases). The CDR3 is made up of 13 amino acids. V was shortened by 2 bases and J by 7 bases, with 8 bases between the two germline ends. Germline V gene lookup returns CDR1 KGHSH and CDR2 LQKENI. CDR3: CASSPRQSGELFF. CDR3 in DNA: TGTGCCAGCTCACCAAGACAGAGCGGGGAGCTGTTTTTT.

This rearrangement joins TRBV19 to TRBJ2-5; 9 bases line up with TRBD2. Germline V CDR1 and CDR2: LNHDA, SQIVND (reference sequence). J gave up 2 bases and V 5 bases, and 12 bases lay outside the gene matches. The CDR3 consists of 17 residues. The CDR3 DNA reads TGTGCCAGTAGTTTGGTTGAACTAGCGGGTGTGCAAGAGACCCAGTACTTC. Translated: CASSLVELAGVQETQYF.